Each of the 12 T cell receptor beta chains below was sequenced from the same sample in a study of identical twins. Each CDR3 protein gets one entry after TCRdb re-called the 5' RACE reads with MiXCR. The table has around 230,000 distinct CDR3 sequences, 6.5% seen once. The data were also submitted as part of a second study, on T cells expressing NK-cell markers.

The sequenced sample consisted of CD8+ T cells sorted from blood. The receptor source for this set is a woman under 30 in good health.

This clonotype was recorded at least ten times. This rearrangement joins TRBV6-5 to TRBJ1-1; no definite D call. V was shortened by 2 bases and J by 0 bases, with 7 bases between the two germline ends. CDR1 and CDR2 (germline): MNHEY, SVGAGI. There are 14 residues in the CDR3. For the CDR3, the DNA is TGTGCCAGCAGTTACGGTCCAATGAACACTGAAGCTTTCTTT. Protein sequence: CASSYGPMNTEAFF.

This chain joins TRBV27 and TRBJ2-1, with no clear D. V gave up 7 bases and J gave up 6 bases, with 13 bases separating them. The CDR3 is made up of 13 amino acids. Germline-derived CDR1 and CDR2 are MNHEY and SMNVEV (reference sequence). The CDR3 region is CASTKQRFNEQFF. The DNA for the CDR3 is TGTGCCAGCACCAAACAGAGATTCAATGAGCAGTTCTTC.

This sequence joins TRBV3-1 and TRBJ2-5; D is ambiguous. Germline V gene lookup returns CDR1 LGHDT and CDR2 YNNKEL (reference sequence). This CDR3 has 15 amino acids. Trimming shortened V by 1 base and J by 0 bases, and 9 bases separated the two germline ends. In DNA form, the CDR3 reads TGTGCCAGCAGCCAAGGGTGGAAGAACCAAGAGACCCAGTACTTC. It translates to CASSQGWKNQETQYF.

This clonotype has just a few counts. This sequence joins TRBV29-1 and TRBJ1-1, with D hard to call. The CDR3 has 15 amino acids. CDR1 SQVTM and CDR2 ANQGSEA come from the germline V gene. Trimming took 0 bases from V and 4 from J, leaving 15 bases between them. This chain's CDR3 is CSVEDPQRVRTEAFF. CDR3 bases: TGCAGCGTTGAAGACCCCCAGAGAGTTCGCACTGAAGCTTTCTTT.

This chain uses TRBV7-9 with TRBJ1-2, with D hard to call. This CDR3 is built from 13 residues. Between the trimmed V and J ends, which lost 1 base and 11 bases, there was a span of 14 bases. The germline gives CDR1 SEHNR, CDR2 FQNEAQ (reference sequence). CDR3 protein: CASSLGPGRAYTF. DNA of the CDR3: TGTGCCAGCAGCTTAGGCCCCGGGAGGGCATACACCTTC. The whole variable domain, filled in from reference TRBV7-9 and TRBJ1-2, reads DTGVSQNPRHKITKRGQNVTFRCDPISEHNRLYWYRQTLGQGPEFLTYFQNEAQLEKSRLLSDRFSAERPKGSFSTLEIQRTEQGDSAMYLCASSLGPGRAYTFGSGTRLTVV.

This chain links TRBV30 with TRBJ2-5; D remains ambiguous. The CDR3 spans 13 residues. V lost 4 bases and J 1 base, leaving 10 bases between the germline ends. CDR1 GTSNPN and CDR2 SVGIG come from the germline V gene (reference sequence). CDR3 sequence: CAWTPAIQETQYF. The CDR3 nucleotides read TGTGCCTGGACTCCAGCAATCCAAGAGACCCAGTACTTC. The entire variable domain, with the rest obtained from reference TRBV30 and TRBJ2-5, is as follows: SQTIHQWPATLVQPVGSPLSLECTVEGTSNPNLYWYRQAAGRGLQLLFYSVGIGQISSEVPQNLSASRPQDRQFILSSKKLLLSDSGFYLCAWTPAIQETQYFGPGTRLLVL.

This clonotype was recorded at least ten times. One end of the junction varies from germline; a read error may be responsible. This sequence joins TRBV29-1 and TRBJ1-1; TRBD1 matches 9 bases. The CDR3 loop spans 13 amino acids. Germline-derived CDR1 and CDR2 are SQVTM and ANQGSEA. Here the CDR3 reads CSGTGDLNTEAFF. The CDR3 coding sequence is TGCAGCGGGACAGGGGACCTGAATACTGAAGCTTTCTTT.

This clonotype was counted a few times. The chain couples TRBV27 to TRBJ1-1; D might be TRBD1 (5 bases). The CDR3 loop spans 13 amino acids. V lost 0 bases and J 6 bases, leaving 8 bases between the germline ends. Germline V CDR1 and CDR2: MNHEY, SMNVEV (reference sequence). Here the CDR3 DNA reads TGTGCCAGCAGTTTATCCAGGGCTGCTGAAGCTTTCTTT. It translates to CASSLSRAAEAFF.

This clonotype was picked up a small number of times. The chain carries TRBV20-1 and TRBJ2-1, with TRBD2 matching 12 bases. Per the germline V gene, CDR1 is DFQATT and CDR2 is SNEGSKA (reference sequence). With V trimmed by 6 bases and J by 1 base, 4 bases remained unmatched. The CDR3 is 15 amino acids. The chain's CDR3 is CSAFGLAGSYNEQFF. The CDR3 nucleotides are TGCAGTGCATTCGGACTAGCGGGATCCTACAATGAGCAGTTCTTC.

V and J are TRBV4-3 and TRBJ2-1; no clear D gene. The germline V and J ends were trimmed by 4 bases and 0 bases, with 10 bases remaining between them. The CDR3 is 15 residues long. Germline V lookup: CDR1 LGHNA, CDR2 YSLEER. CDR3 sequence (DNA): TGCGCCAGCAGCCTCTTATTGAGCTCCTACAATGAGCAGTTCTTC. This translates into CASSLLLSSYNEQFF.

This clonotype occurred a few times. The CDR3 DNA reads TGCGCCAGCAGCTCTAGCGGGGGGGCCTACAATGAGCAGTTCTTC. Encoded protein: CASSSSGGAYNEQFF. V and J are TRBV5-1 and TRBJ2-1; 12 bases match TRBD2. CDR1 and CDR2 (germline): SGHRS, YFSETQ. Losses at the gene ends were 3 bases for V and 2 bases for J; bases not matched to a gene: 0. The CDR3 runs to 15 residues. The full variable domain, in which reference TRBV5-1 and TRBJ2-1 provide the parts outside the CDR3, is KAGVTQTPRYLIKTRGQQVTLSCSPISGHRSVSWYQQTPGQGLQFLFEYFSETQRNKGNFPGRFSGRQFSNSRSEMNVSTLELGDSALYLCASSSSGGAYNEQFFGPGTRLTVL.

In DNA, the CDR3 is TGTGCCAGCAGCGCAGGGGGCGGCAACAATGAGCAGTTCTTC. Translated, it gives CASSAGGGNNEQFF. The chain uses TRBV9 and TRBJ2-1, with 8 bases fitting TRBD1. The ends lost 3 bases at V and 5 bases at J; junction bases unmatched: 4. Germline CDR1 and CDR2: SGDLS and YYNGEE. The CDR3 loop spans 14 amino acids.